This T cell receptor (beta chain) appears in the sequencing data of a study of identical twins. TCRdb itself ran the 5' RACE reads through MiXCR, one entry per CDR3 protein. The sample holds 450,000 or so distinct CDR3 sequences, 14% seen once. This CDR3 comprises 14 residues. J lost 5 bases, V lost 6 bases, and 5 bases had no gene match. CDR1 and CDR2 (germline): MNHNS, SASEGT. Another study also made use of these data, one on yellow fever vaccine responses in identical twins.

Sequencing was done on a sample of CD4+ T cells sorted from blood. The gene calls are TRBV6-1 and TRBJ2-1, with TRBD2 matching over 9 bases. This sequence was found in a woman aged 18-29 years in good health. The CDR3 sequence is CASRGSGGNNEQFF. CDR3 DNA: TGTGCCAGCAGAGGGAGCGGGGGGAACAATGAGCAGTTCTTC.